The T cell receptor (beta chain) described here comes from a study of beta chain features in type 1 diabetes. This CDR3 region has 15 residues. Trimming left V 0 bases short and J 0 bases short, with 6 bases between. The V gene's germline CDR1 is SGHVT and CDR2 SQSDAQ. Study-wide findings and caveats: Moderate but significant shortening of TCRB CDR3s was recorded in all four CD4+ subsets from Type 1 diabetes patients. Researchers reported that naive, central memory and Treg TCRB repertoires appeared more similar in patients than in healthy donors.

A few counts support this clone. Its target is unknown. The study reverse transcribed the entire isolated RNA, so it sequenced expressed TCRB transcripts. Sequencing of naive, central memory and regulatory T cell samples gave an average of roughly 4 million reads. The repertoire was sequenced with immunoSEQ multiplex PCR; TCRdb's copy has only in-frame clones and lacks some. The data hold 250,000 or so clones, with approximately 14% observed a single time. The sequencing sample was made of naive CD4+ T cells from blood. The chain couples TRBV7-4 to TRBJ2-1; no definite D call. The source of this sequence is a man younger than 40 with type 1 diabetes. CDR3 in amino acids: CASSLARYSYNEQFF. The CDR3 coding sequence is TGTGCCAGCAGCTTAGCCCGGTACTCCTACAATGAGCAGTTCTTC.